These T cell receptor beta chains were read from a single sample in a study of T cell responses to AZD1222 COVID-19 vaccine. Assay used: immunoSEQ multiplex PCR; TCRdb lists only in-frame clones, some missing. In the table there are 90,000 to 130,000 clones, about 86% of which are singletons. The sample consisted of peripheral blood, taken on day 0 of AZD1222 vaccination. The receptors originated from an adult in good health. The CDR3 runs from the conserved cysteine through the conserved F or W. Fields, in order: CDR3 DNA, CDR3 protein, clone size, V gene, J gene, D gene. A D gene is named only where the DNA matches it firmly. Size tells how often a clone was seen (once, few, many) or the class of an expanded clone, and some rows leave it out.

TGTGCCAGCAGCCAAGCTCAGAACCTAATGGAAAATCAGCCCCAGCATTTT	CASSQAQNLMENQPQHF	-	TRBV4-2	TRBJ1-5	-
TGTGCCAGCAACCCCTACAGGGGGGACTATGGCTACACCTTC	CASNPYRGDYGYTF	-	TRBV6-5	TRBJ1-2	TRBD1
TGCGCCAGCAGTGACAGGTCGCTGAACACTGAAGCTTTCTTT	CASSDRSLNTEAFF	-	TRBV10-2	TRBJ1-1	-
TGTGCCACCTCGGGCTTTAGGGACACTGAAGCTTTCTTT	CATSGFRDTEAFF	-	TRBV10-3	TRBJ1-1	-
TGTGCCAGCAGCGTAGACAGCGGGGGTAGAAGCATTCAGTACTTC	CASSVDSGGRSIQYF	-	TRBV9	TRBJ2-4	TRBD2
TGCGCCAGCAGCTTTGGGGGGCGCCGGGACGGGACTGAAGCTTTCTTT	CASSFGGRRDGTEAFF	-	TRBV5-1	TRBJ1-1	-
TGTGCCAGCAGTCGTCAACAGGGGAACTATGGCTACACCTTC	CASSRQQGNYGYTF	-	TRBV7-2	TRBJ1-2	TRBD1
TGCAGCGTTGAAGATCCAGGGGGGGCGCGGATTGGCTACACCTTC	CSVEDPGGARIGYTF	-	TRBV29-1	TRBJ1-2	TRBD1
TGTGCCAGCAGTTTAGTGTTGGGACAGGGGGTCCGACCGAACACCGGGGAGCTGTTTTTT	CASSLVLGQGVRPNTGELFF	-	TRBV27	TRBJ2-2	TRBD1
TGTGCCAGCAGTTTATCATCATCTATCTATGGCTACACCTTC	CASSLSSSIYGYTF	many	TRBV28	TRBJ1-2	-
TGTGCCTGGAGTGGGCGGTCTGGCGCTGAAGCTTTCTTT	CAWSGRSGAEAFF	-	TRBV30	TRBJ1-1	-
TGTGCCACCAGAGGACTGCTGTCGGATGAGCAGTTCTTC	CATRGLLSDEQFF	-	TRBV6-5	TRBJ2-1	-
TGTGCCTGTGTGATGAGATTGGATTCACCCCTCCACTTT	CACVMRLDSPLHF	-	TRBV30	TRBJ1-6	-
TGTGCCAGTAATAGGGTGGAGGGGTACGATGAAAAACTGTTTTTT	CASNRVEGYDEKLFF	-	TRBV28	TRBJ1-4	-
TGTGCCAGCAGCCTGTCACGGGGGGCCTTACGGAGCTCCTACGAGCAGTACTTC	CASSLSRGALRSSYEQYF	-	TRBV7-9	TRBJ2-7	-
TGTGCCAGCAGATTCCAGGATTCGGGGCCCCTCCACTTT	CASRFQDSGPLHF	-	TRBV6-5	TRBJ1-6	-
TGTGCCAGCAGCGTAGGGACTAGCGGGGGTGCTTCCTACAATGGGCAGTTCTTC	CASSVGTSGGASYNGQFF	-	TRBV9	TRBJ2-1	TRBD2
TGTGCCTCATGGGGTTCATATAGCAATCAGCCCCAGCATTTT	CASWGSYSNQPQHF	-	TRBV10-3	TRBJ1-5	-
TGCGCCAGCGCCGGGACTAGCGAATACAATGAGCAGTTCTTC	CASAGTSEYNEQFF	-	TRBV5-1	TRBJ2-1	TRBD2
TGTGCCAGTAGTACGCTAGGACAGGGGCGGCCTGGCTACACCTTC	CASSTLGQGRPGYTF	-	TRBV19	TRBJ1-2	TRBD1
TGCAGCGTTGGGGCGGGGGGAGACTATGGCTACACCTTC	CSVGAGGDYGYTF	many	TRBV29-1	TRBJ1-2	-
TGCGCCAGCAGCTCGAGTTCTAATCAGCCCCAGCATTTT	CASSSSSNQPQHF	-	TRBV5-1	TRBJ1-5	-
TGTGCCAGCAGCCCTCAGGGAGATGGTCAGCCCCAGCATTTT	CASSPQGDGQPQHF	-	TRBV3-1/TRBV3-2	TRBJ1-5	-
TGTGCCAGCAGTTACTCCGCGAGGGGGCGGAATCAGCCCCAGCATTTT	CASSYSARGRNQPQHF	-	TRBV6-2/TRBV6-3	TRBJ1-5	TRBD1
TGTGCCAGCAGCTTAGCCAGGGGGCCGGAGGATACGCAGTATTTT	CASSLARGPEDTQYF	-	TRBV7-6	TRBJ2-3	TRBD1
TGTGCCAGCAGTGAAGCGCAGTTTCTGTATAGCAATCAGCCCCAGCATTTT	CASSEAQFLYSNQPQHF	-	TRBV6-1	TRBJ1-5	-
TGCGCCAGCAGCCAAGATCTGCGGGGGGAGCTGTTTTTT	CASSQDLRGELFF	-	TRBV4-1	TRBJ2-2	-
TGTGCCAGCAGCTTACAGGGAGATCAGCCCCAGCATTTT	CASSLQGDQPQHF	-	TRBV5-4	TRBJ1-5	-
TGCGCCAGCAGCCTGACAGGAGATAGCAATCAGCCCCAGCATTTT	CASSLTGDSNQPQHF	once	TRBV5-1	TRBJ1-5	-
TGCAGTGCCACCCCAGCCCTCCTGGGGTACTTC	CSATPALLGYF	-	TRBV20-1	TRBJ2-7	-
TGTGCCAGCCTAGCGGGGAGCTCCTACAATGAGCAGTTCTTC	CASLAGSSYNEQFF	-	TRBV27	TRBJ2-1	TRBD2
TGTGCCAGCAGCCAACCCGACAGGCCGCCCTTTCCCTATGGCTACACCTTC	CASSQPDRPPFPYGYTF	once	TRBV7-2	TRBJ1-2	-
TGTGCCAGCAGCGACCCAGGTGGGTACACTGAAGCTTTCTTT	CASSDPGGYTEAFF	-	TRBV6-2/TRBV6-3	TRBJ1-1	-
TGTGCCAGCAGCGTAGGGGCTAGCGGGGCCCAAGAGACCCAGTACTTC	CASSVGASGAQETQYF	-	TRBV9	TRBJ2-5	TRBD2
TGTGCCAGCAGTGAAGATGGGCCCAGAAGCTATGGCTACACCTTC	CASSEDGPRSYGYTF	-	TRBV25-1	TRBJ1-2	-
TGTGCCAGTAGTAGGGGCAGCACCTACGAGCAGTACTTC	CASSRGSTYEQYF	-	TRBV19	TRBJ2-7	-
TGTGCCAGCAGCCAACCGGGTGAAAAACTGTTTTTT	CASSQPGEKLFF	-	TRBV4-2	TRBJ1-4	-
TGTGCCAGTAGTATCCTTAATGAAGGGAGTGAAGCTTTCTTT	CASSILNEGSEAFF	-	TRBV19	TRBJ1-1	-
TGTGCCAGCAGCCCGTGGCTTAGGGGGGGCGACTATGGCTACACCTTC	CASSPWLRGGDYGYTF	-	TRBV5-4	TRBJ1-2	-
TGTGCCAGCAGCTTTCAATCCCGCAGCGCTTTCTTT	CASSFQSRSAFF	-	TRBV7-9	TRBJ1-1	-